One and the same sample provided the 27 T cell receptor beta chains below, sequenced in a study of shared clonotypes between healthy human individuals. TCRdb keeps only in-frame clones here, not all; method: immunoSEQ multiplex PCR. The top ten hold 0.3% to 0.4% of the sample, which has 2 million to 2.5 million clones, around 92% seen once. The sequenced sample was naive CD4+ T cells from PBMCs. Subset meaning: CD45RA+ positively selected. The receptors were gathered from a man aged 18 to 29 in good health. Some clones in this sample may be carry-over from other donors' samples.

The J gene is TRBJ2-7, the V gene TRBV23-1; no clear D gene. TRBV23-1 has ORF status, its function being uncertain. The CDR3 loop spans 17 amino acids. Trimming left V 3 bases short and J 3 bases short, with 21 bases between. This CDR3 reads CASSHPPRTATLYEQYF. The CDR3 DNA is TGCGCCAGCAGTCACCCCCCCCGTACAGCAACCCTCTACGAGCAGTACTTC.

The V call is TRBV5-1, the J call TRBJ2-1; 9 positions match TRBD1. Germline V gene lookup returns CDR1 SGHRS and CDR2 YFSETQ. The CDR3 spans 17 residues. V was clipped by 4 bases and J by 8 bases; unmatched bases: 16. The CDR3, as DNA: TGCGCCAGCAGCCATAAACCCCGGGACAGGGAGTACGATGAGCAGTTCTTC. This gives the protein CASSHKPRDREYDEQFF. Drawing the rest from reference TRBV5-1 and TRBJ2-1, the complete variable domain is KAGVTQTPRYLIKTRGQQVTLSCSPISGHRSVSWYQQTPGQGLQFLFEYFSETQRNKGNFPGRFSGRQFSNSRSEMNVSTLELGDSALYLCASSHKPRDREYDEQFFGPGTRLTVL.

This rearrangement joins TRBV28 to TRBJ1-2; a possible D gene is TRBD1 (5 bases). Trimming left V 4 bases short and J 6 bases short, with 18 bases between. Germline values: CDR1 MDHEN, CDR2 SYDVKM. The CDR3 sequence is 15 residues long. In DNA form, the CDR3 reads TGTGCCAGCAGTTCTGGTTGGGGCAGGGAGAATGGCTACACCTTC. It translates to CASSSGWGRENGYTF.

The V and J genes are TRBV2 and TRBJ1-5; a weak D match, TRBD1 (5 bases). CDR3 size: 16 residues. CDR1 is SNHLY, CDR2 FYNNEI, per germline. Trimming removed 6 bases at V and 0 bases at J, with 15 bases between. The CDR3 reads CASRAPGGTSNQPQHF. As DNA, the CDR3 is TGTGCCAGCAGGGCACCCGGGGGGACTAGCAATCAGCCCCAGCATTTT.

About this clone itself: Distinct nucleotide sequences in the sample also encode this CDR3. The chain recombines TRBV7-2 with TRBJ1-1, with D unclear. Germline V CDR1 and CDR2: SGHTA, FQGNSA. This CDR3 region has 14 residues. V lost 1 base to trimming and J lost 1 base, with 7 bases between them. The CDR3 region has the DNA TGTGCCAGCAGCTTAGTCGGCGGGAACACTGAAGCTTTCTTT. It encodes CASSLVGGNTEAFF.

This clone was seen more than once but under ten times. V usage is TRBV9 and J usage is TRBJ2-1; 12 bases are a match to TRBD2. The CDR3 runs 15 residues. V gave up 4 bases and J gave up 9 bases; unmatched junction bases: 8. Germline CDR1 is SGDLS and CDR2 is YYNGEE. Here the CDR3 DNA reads TGTGCCAGCAGCCTCGGGACTAGCGGGTTAGGTGAGCAGTTCTTC. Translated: CASSLGTSGLGEQFF.

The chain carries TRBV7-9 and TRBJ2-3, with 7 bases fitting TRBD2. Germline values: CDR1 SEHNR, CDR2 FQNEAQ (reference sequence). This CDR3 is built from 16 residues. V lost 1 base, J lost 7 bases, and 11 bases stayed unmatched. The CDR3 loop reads CASSLERGIGGNTQYF. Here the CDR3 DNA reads TGTGCCAGCAGCTTAGAGCGGGGAATAGGTGGAAATACGCAGTATTTT.

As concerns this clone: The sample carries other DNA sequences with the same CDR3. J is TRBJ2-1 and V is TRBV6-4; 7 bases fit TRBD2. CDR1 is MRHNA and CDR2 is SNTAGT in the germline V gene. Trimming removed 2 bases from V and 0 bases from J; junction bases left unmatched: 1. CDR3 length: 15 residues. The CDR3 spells CASSDGGSSYNEQFF. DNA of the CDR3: TGTGCCAGCAGTGACGGCGGGAGCTCCTACAATGAGCAGTTCTTC.

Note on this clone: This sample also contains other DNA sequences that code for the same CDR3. The DNA of the CDR3 is TGTGCCAGCAGCTTGGGCGGAGACCAAGAGACCCAGTACTTC. This translates into CASSLGGDQETQYF. This chain uses TRBV5-4 with TRBJ2-5; the D is unclear. The CDR3 has 14 residues. The germline V gene encodes CDR1 SGHNT and CDR2 YYREEE (reference sequence). Trimming left V 0 bases short and J 0 bases short, with 6 bases between.

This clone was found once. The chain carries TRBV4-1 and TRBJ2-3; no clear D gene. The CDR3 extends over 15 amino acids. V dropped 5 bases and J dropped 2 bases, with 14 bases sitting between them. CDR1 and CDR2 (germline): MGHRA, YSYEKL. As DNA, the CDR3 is TGCGCCAGCAGCTACCCACGGACCTCCACAGATACGCAGTATTTT. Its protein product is CASSYPRTSTDTQYF.

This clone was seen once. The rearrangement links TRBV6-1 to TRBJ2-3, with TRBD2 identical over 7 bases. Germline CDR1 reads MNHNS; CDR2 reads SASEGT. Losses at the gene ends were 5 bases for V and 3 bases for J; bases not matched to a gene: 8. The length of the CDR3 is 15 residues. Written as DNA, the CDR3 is TGTGCCAGCAGTAGAACGGGAGGACTTACAGATACGCAGTATTTT. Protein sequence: CASSRTGGLTDTQYF.

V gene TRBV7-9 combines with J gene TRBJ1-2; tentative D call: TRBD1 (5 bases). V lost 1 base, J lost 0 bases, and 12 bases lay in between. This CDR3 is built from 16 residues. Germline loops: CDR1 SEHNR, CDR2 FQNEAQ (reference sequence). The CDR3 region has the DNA TGTGCCAGCAGCTTAGGGGCGGGGGAAGCTAACTATGGCTACACCTTC. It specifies CASSLGAGEANYGYTF.

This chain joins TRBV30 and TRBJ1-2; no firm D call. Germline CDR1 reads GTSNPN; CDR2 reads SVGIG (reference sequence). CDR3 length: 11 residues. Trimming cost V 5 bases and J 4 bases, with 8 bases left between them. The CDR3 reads CAWGRGYGYTF. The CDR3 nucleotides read TGTGCCTGGGGACGGGGCTATGGCTACACCTTC.

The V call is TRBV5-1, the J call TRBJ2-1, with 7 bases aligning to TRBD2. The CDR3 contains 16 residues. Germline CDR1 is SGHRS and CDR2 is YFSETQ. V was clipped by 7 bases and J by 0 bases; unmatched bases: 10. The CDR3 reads CASLLVAGSSYNEQFF. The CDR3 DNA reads TGCGCCAGCCTACTAGTAGCGGGTAGCTCCTACAATGAGCAGTTCTTC.

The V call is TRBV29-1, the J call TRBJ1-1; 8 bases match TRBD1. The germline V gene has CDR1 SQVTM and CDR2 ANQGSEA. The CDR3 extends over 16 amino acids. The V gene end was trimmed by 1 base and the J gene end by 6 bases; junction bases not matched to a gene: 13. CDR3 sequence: CSVEAKDGQGPPEAFF. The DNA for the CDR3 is TGCAGCGTTGAAGCCAAAGACGGACAGGGACCCCCTGAAGCTTTCTTT.

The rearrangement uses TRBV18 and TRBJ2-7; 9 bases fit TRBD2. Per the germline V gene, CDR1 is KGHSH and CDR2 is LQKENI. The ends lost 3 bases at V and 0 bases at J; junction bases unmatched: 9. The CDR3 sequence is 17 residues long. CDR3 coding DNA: TGTGCCAGCTCACCTCCACTTAGCGGGAGCCTCTCCTACGAGCAGTACTTC. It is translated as CASSPPLSGSLSYEQYF.

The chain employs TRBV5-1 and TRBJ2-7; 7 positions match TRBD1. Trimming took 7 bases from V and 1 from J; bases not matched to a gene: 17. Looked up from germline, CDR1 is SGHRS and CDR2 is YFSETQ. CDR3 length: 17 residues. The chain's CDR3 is CASLTPPCGQESYEQYF. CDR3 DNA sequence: TGCGCCAGCCTTACCCCACCTTGTGGACAGGAATCCTACGAGCAGTACTTC. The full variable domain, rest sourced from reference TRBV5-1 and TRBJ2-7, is KAGVTQTPRYLIKTRGQQVTLSCSPISGHRSVSWYQQTPGQGLQFLFEYFSETQRNKGNFPGRFSGRQFSNSRSEMNVSTLELGDSALYLCASLTPPCGQESYEQYFGPGTRLTVT.

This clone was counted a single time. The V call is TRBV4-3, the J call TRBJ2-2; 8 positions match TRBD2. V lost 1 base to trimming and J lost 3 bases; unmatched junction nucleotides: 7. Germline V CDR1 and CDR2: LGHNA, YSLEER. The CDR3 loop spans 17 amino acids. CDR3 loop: CASSQAWAGGHTGELFF. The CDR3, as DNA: TGCGCCAGCAGCCAAGCGTGGGCGGGAGGCCACACCGGGGAGCTGTTTTTT.

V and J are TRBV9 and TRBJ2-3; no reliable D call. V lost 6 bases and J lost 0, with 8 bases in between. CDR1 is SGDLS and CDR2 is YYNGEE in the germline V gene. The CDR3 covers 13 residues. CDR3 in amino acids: CASTQFSTDTQYF. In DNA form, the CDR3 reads TGTGCCAGCACTCAGTTTAGCACAGATACGCAGTATTTT.

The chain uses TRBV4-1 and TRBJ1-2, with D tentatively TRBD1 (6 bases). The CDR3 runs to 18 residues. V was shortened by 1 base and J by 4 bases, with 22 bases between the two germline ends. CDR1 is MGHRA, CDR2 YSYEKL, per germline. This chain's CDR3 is CASSQVIRRRGLGYGYTF. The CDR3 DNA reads TGCGCCAGCAGCCAAGTGATTAGGCGCCGGGGGCTGGGCTATGGCTACACCTTC.

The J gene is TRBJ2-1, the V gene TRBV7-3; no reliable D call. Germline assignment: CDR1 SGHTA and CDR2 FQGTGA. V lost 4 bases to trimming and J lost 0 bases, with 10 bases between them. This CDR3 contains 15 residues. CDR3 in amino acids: CASSYSASSYNEQFF. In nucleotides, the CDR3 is TGTGCCAGCAGCTACTCCGCGAGCTCCTACAATGAGCAGTTCTTC.

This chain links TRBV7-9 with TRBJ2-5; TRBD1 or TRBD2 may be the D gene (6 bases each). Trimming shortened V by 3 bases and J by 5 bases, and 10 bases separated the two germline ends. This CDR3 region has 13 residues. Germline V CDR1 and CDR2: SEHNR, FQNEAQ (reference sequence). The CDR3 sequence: CASSFKGGETQYF. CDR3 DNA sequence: TGTGCCAGCAGCTTTAAAGGGGGGGAGACCCAGTACTTC.

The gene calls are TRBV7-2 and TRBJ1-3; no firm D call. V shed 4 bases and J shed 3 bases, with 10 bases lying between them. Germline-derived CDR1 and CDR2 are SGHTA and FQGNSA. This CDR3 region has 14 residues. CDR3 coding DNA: TGTGCCAGCAGCTCTACGTTACATGGAAACACCATATATTTT. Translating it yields CASSSTLHGNTIYF. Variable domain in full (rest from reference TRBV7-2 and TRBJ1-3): GAGVSQSPSNKVTEKGKDVELRCDPISGHTALYWYRQSLGQGLEFLIYFQGNSAPDKSGLPSDRFSAERTGGSVSTLTIQRTQQEDSAVYLCASSSTLHGNTIYFGEGSWLTVV.

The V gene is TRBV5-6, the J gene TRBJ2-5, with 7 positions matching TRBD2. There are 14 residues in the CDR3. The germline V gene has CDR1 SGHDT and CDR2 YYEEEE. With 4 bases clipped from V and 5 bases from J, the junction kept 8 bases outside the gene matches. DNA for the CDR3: TGTGCCAGCAGCCTCCCCGGGGGGAGGGAGACCCAGTACTTC. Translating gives CASSLPGGRETQYF.

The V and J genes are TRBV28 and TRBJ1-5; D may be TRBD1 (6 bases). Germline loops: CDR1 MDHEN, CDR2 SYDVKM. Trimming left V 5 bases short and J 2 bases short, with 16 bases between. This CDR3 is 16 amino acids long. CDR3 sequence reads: CASSRTGLRGNQPQHF. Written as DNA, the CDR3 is TGTGCCAGCAGTCGCACAGGGTTGAGGGGCAATCAGCCCCAGCATTTT.

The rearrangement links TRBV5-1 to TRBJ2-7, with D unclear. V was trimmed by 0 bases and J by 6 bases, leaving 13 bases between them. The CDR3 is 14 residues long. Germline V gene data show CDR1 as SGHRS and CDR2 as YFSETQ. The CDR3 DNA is TGCGCCAGCAGCTTGGCTCTACAAGAGGCCGAGCAGTACTTC. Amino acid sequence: CASSLALQEAEQYF.

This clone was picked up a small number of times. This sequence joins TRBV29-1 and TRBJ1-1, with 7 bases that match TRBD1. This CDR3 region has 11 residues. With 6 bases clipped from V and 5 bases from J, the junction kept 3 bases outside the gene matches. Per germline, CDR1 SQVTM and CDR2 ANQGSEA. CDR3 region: CSVTGDTEAFF. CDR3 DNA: TGCAGCGTAACAGGGGATACTGAAGCTTTCTTT.